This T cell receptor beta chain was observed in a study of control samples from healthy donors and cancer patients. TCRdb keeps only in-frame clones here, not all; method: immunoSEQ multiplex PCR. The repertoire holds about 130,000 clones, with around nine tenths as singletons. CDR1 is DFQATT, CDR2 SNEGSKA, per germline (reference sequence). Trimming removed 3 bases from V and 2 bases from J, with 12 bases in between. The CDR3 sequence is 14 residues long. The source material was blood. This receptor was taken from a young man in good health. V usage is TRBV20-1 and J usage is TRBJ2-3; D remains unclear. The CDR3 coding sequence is TGCAGTGCTAGTAGTGGTGGGGTCACAGATACGCAGTATTTT. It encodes CSASSGGVTDTQYF.